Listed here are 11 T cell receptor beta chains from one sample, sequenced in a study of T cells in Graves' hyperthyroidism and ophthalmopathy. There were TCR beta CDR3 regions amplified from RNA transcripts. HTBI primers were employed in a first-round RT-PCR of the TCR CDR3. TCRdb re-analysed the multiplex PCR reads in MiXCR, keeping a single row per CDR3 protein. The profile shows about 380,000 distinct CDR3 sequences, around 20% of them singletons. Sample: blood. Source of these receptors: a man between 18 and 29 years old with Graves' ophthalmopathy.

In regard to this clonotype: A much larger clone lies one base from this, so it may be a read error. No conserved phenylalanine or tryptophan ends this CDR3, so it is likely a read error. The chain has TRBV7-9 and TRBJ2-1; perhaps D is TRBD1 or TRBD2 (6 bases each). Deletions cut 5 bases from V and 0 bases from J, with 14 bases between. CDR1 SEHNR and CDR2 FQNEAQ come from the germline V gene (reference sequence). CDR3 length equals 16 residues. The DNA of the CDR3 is TGTGCCAGCAGCCAGGGGTCTAGCGTCTCCTACAATGAGCAGTTCTCC. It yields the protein CASSQGSSVSYNEQFS.

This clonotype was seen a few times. CDR3 loop: CATSDFSGRGAFF. For the CDR3, the DNA is TGTGCCACCAGTGATTTCAGTGGACGAGGGGCTTTCTTT. This chain joins TRBV24-1 and TRBJ1-1; D unclear. Deletions cut 1 base from V and 11 bases from J, with 13 bases between. This CDR3 comprises 13 residues. In germline, CDR1 is KGHDR, CDR2 SFDVKD.

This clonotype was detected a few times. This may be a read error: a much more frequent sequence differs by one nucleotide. CDR3 sequence reads: CSAIRDIYTEAFF. The CDR3 DNA sequence: TGCAGTGCTATCCGGGACATATACACTGAAGCTTTCTTT. V is TRBV20-1 and J is TRBJ1-1, with a tentative D call TRBD1 (6 bases). V was trimmed by 4 bases and J by 3 bases, leaving 12 bases between them. CDR1 is DFQATT, CDR2 SNEGSKA, per germline (reference sequence). CDR3 size: 13 residues.

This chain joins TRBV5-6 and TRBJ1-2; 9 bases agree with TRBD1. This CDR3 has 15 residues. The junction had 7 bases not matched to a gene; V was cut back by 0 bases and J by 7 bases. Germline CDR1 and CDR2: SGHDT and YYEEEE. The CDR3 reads CASSLVPGQGTGYTF. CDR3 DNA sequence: TGTGCCAGCAGCTTGGTGCCCGGACAGGGGACTGGCTACACCTTC.

The CDR3 DNA sequence: TGTGCCAGTAGTATAGCCACCCTAGAAGAAAAACTGTTTTTT. Its protein is CASSIATLEEKLFF. The chain couples TRBV19 to TRBJ1-4; D gene unclear. Germline CDR1 LNHDA, CDR2 SQIVND (reference sequence). V was shortened by 1 base and J by 8 bases, with 11 bases between the two germline ends. There are 14 residues in the CDR3. The full variable domain, with the rest looked up from reference TRBV19 and TRBJ1-4, is DGGITQSPKYLFRKEGQNVTLSCEQNLNHDAMYWYRQDPGQGLRLIYYSQIVNDFQKGDIAEGYSVSREKKESFPLTVTSAQKNPTAFYLCASSIATLEEKLFFGSGTQLSVL.

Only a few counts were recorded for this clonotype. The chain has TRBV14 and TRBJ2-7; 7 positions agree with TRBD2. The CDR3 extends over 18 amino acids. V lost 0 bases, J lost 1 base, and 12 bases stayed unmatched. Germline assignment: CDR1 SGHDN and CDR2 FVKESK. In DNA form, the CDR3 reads TGTGCCAGCAGCCAAGATCGCGTGCGGGGGACCAATTCCTACGAGCAGTACTTC. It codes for CASSQDRVRGTNSYEQYF.

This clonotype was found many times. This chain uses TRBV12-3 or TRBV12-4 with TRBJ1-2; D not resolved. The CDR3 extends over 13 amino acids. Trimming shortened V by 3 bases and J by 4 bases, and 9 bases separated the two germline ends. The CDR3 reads CASSLGDIYGYTF. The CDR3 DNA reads TGTGCCAGCAGTTTGGGAGACATCTATGGCTACACCTTC.

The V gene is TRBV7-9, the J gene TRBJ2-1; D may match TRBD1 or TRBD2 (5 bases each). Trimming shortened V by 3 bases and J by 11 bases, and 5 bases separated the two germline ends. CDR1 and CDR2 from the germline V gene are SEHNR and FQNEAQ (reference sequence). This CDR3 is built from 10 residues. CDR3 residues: CASSLGQQFF. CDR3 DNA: TGTGCCAGCAGCTTGGGACAGCAGTTCTTC.

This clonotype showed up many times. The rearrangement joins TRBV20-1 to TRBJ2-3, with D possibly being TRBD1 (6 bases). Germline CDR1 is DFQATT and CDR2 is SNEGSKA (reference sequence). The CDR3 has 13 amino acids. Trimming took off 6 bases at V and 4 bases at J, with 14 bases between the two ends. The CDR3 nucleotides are TGCAGTGCCATCGGACAGATAGCAGATACGCAGTATTTT. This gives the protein CSAIGQIADTQYF.

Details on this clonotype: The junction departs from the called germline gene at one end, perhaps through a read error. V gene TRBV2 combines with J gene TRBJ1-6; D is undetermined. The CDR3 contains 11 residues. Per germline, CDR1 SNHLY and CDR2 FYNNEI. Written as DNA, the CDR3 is TGTGCCAGCTCTAACGAATCACCCCCCCACTTT. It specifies CASSNESPPHF.

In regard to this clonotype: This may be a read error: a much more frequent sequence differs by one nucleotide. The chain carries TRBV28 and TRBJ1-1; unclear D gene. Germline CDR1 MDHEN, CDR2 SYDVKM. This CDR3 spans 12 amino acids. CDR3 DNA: TGTGCCAGCCGTTTGGAGGCAGCTGAAGCTTTCTTT. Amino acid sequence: CASRLEAAEAFF.